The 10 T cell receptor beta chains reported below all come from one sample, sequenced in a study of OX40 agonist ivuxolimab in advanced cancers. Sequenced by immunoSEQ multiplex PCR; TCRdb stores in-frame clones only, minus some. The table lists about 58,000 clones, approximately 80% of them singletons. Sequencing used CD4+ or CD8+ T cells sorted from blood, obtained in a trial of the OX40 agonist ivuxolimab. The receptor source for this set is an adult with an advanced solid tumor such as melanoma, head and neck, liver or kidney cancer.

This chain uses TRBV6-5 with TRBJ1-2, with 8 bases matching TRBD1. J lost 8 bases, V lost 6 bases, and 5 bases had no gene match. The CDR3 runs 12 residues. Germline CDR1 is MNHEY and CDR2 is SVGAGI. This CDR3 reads CASRSWTGGYTF. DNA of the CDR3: TGTGCCAGCAGATCCTGGACAGGGGGCTACACCTTC.

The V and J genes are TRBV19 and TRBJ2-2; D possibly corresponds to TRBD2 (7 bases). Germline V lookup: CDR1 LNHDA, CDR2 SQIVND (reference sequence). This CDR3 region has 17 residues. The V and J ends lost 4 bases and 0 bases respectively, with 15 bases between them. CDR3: CASSSWGGVTNTGELFF. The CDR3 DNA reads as TGTGCCAGTAGTAGTTGGGGGGGCGTAACGAACACCGGGGAGCTGTTTTTT.

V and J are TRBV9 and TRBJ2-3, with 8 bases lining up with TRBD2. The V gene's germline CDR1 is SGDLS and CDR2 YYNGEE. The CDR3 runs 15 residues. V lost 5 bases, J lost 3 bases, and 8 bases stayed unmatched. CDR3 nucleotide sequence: TGTGCCAGCAGTGCTGACTTAGCGGGGACAGATACGCAGTATTTT. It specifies CASSADLAGTDTQYF.

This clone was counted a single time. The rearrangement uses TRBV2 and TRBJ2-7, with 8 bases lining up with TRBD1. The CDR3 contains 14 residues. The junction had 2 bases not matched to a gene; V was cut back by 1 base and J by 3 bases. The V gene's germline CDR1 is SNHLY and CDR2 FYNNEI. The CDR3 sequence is CASSEGTGIYEQYF. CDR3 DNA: TGTGCCAGCAGTGAAGGGACAGGGATCTACGAGCAGTACTTC.

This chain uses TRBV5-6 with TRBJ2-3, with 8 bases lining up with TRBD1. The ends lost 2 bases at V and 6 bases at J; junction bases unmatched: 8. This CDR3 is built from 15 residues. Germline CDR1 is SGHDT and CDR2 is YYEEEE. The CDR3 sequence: CASSFDQGAGDTQYF. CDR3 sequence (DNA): TGTGCCAGCAGCTTTGATCAGGGGGCGGGCGATACGCAGTATTTT.

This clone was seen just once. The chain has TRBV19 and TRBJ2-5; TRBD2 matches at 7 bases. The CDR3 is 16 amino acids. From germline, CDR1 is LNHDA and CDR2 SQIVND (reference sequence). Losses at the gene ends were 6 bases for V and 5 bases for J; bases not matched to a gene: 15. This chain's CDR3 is CASSPLSGSGRETQYF. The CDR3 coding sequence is TGTGCCAGTAGCCCCCTAAGTGGTTCCGGGAGGGAGACCCAGTACTTC.

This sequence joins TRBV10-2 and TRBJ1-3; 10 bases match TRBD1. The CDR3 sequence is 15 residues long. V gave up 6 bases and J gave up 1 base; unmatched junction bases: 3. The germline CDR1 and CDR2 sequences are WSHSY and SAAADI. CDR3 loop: CASRGGQGSGNTIYF. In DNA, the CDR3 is TGCGCCAGCAGGGGGGGACAGGGGTCTGGAAACACCATATATTTT.

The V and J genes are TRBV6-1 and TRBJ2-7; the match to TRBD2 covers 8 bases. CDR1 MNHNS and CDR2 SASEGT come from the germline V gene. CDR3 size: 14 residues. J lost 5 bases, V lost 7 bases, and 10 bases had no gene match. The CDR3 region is CASILGGGRDEQYF. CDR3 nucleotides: TGTGCCAGCATCCTCGGGGGGGGGAGGGACGAGCAGTACTTC.

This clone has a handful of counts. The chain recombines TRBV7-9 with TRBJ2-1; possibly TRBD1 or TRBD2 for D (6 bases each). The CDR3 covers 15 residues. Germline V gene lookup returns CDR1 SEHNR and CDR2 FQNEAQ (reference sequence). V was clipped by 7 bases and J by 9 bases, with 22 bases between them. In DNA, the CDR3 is TGTGCCAGCACCAGAAACTGGGGGGCTATCGGTGAGCAGTTCTTC. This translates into CASTRNWGAIGEQFF.

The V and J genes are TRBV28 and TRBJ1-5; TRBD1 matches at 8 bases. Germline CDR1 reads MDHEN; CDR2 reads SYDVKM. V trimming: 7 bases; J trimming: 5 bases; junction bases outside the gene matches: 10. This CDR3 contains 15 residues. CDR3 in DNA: TGTGCCAGCACCGCCAGGGGGCTCTGGGATCAGCCCCAGCATTTT. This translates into CASTARGLWDQPQHF.